This is a list of T cell receptor beta chains from one sample in a study of cytomegalovirus exposure and HLA in healthy donors. Sequencing used immunoSEQ multiplex PCR; TCRdb keeps in-frame clones, though not all of them. The sample has some 140,000 clones, 75% to 80% seen once. Sequenced material: PBMCs. Receptors were obtained from a male donor in good health and CMV-seronegative. Both conserved end residues are part of each CDR3. The order of the fields is D gene, clone size, J gene, V gene, CDR3 DNA, CDR3 protein. The D gene is left open where the match is weak. Clone size is stated in some rows and not others, as once, few, many or a class when expanded.

TRBD1 . TRBJ1-5 TRBV28 TGTGCCAGCAGTTTATTGGGACAGGGTAGCAATCAGCCCCAGCATTTT CASSLLGQGSNQPQHF
TRBD1 . TRBJ2-4 TRBV5-1 TGCGCCAGCAGCTCGGGACAGCCAGAAAACATTCAGTACTTC CASSSGQPENIQYF
. . TRBJ2-1 TRBV27 TGTGCCAGCAGTCGGGTCGATTTCGATGAGCAGTTCTTC CASSRVDFDEQFF
TRBD2 . TRBJ2-1 TRBV27 TGTGCCAGCAGTTTATTGGCGGGGGGACCGATTTACAATGAGCAGTTCTTC CASSLLAGGPIYNEQFF
. few TRBJ2-3 TRBV29-1 TGCAGCGTTGGAAGGCCCCCTGCCGACAGGACAGATACGCAGTATTTT CSVGRPPADRTDTQYF
TRBD1 . TRBJ2-3 TRBV29-1 TGCAGCGCCGCTGGCGACAGGGTGAGCACAGATACGCAGTATTTT CSAAGDRVSTDTQYF
. once TRBJ1-2 TRBV30 TGTGCCTGGAGTGTACAGTCTTACTATGGCTACACCTTC CAWSVQSYYGYTF
TRBD2 . TRBJ2-1 TRBV10-3 TGTGCCATCAGTCCCCGGGAGGGGGGAGGAGCCTCCTACAATGAGCAGTTCTTC CAISPREGGGASYNEQFF
. . TRBJ2-7 TRBV30 TGTGCCTGGAGTAGGGGTTCCTACGAGCAGTACTTC CAWSRGSYEQYF
TRBD1 . TRBJ2-5 TRBV5-1 TGCGCCAGCAGCTATCCGGGACAGGGGCAAGAGACCCAGTACTTC CASSYPGQGQETQYF
. . TRBJ2-7 TRBV2 TGTGCCAGCAGTTACCGGACAGCCTCCTACGAGCAGTACTTC CASSYRTASYEQYF
. . TRBJ1-5 TRBV19 TGTGCCAGTACCCCTCCTAGGGGTCAGCCCCAGCATTTT CASTPPRGQPQHF
. . TRBJ1-5 TRBV15 TGTGCCACCAGCAGACAGGGAATTCATCAGCCCCAGCATTTT CATSRQGIHQPQHF
. . TRBJ2-7 TRBV6-6 TGTGCCAGCAGTCCGAAAAGCGGGTACTACGAGCAGTACTTC CASSPKSGYYEQYF
. . TRBJ2-3 TRBV30 TGTGCCTGGCGGAGGGGAGGTAGTACGCAGTATTTT CAWRRGGSTQYF
TRBD1 . TRBJ2-5 TRBV7-9 TGTGCCAGCAGCGGGTACAGGGGAAGCCAAGAGACCCAGTACTTC CASSGYRGSQETQYF
TRBD2 . TRBJ2-1 TRBV7-2 TGTGCCAGCAGCTTAGCCCCTACTAGCGGGGTTAACAATGAGCAGTTCTTC CASSLAPTSGVNNEQFF
TRBD1 once TRBJ1-1 TRBV11-2 TGTGCCAGCAGCTCCGAACTGAACAGGGGGCGAGCTTTCTTT CASSSELNRGRAFF
. . TRBJ2-3 TRBV7-3 TGTGCCAGCAGCTTAGGCAGCACAGATACGCAGTATTTT CASSLGSTDTQYF
. . TRBJ2-7 TRBV5-1 TGCGCCAGCAGCTTGGGACAGCAACCCTACGAGCAGTACTTC CASSLGQQPYEQYF
TRBD1 . TRBJ1-6 TRBV6-5 TGTGCCAGCACCACAGGGGCTTCGAATTCACCCCTCCACTTT CASTTGASNSPLHF
. . TRBJ2-3 TRBV5-8 TGTGCCAGCAGCTTGCCGGGGACAGATACGCAGTATTTT CASSLPGTDTQYF
. . TRBJ2-3 TRBV6-5 TGTGCCAGCAGTTACTCCGGGGCAGGGGGCACAGATACGCAGTATTTT CASSYSGAGGTDTQYF
. . TRBJ1-3 TRBV10-3 TGTGCCATCAGTGACTCGGGGGGCTCGCCCTCTGGAAACACCATATATTTT CAISDSGGSPSGNTIYF
TRBD1 . TRBJ2-1 TRBV6-1 TGTGCCAGCTGTCGTGGGGGACAGATATACAATGAGCAGTTCTTC CASCRGGQIYNEQFF
TRBD2 . TRBJ2-1 TRBV9 TGTGCCAGCAGCGTAGGGGGACTAGCGGGAGACAATGAGCAGTTCTTC CASSVGGLAGDNEQFF
. . TRBJ1-1 TRBV4-3 TGCGCCAGCAGCCAAGATCGAAGGACTCTATGGGTGAACACTGAAGCTTTCTTT CASSQDRRTLWVNTEAFF
. . TRBJ2-2 TRBV5-4 TGTGCCAGCAACGGGGGAAGGGATCGTACCGGGGAGCTGTTTTTT CASNGGRDRTGELFF
TRBD2 few TRBJ2-2 TRBV5-1 TGCGCCAGCAGCTTGGAGGCCCCCGGGGCGGGGGGGCGCACCGGGGAGCTGTTTTTT CASSLEAPGAGGRTGELFF
TRBD2 . TRBJ2-2 TRBV5-4 TGTGCCAGCAGCTTGGCGGGGGGGCCGAGGGAGCTGTTTTTT CASSLAGGPRELFF
. . TRBJ1-6 TRBV12-5 TGTGCTAGTGGCCCTTTGCTGCTGGGCGGGGCCCTCCACTTT CASGPLLLGGALHF
TRBD1 . TRBJ2-2 TRBV7-2 TGTGCCAGCAGCCTAGGACAGGGGGACACCGGGGAGCTGTTTTTT CASSLGQGDTGELFF
. . TRBJ1-5 TRBV9 TGTGCCAGCAGCGTAGGGGGCCATCAGCCCCAGCATTTT CASSVGGHQPQHF
. . TRBJ1-1 TRBV4-2 TGTGCCAGCAGCATAAGGGGGTCGAACACTGAAGCTTTCTTT CASSIRGSNTEAFF
. . TRBJ2-7 TRBV11-3 TGTGCCAGCAGCGTGGGGCAGGTCAATCGGGAGCAGTACTTC CASSVGQVNREQYF
TRBD1 . TRBJ1-4 TRBV11-2 TGTGCCAGCAGCAGGACAGGGTCCGGTGAAAAACTGTTTTTT CASSRTGSGEKLFF
. once TRBJ1-1 TRBV7-2 TGTGCCAGCAGCTTATACAAACAGGGTACTGAAGCTTTCTTT CASSLYKQGTEAFF
TRBD1 few TRBJ1-1 TRBV6-6 TGTGCCAGCAGTTACACCGCCACAGGGGTGGGCACTGAAGCTTTCTTT CASSYTATGVGTEAFF
. . TRBJ2-1 TRBV29-1 TGCAGCGTTGATTCGGGGGAATCCTACAATGAGCAGTTCTTC CSVDSGESYNEQFF
. . TRBJ1-1 TRBV19 TGTGCCAGTAAAGAGGGTCAGAACACTGAAGCTTTCTTT CASKEGQNTEAFF
. few TRBJ1-1 TRBV19 TGTGCCAGCAGGGATCCGAACACTGAAGCTTTCTTT CASRDPNTEAFF
. . TRBJ2-4 TRBV27 TGTGCCAGCAGTGGGGACACCGGGACCGGCATTCAGTACTTC CASSGDTGTGIQYF
. . TRBJ2-2 TRBV7-6 TGTGCCAGCAGCCTGGGGGCTTCTTCCACCGGGGAGCTGTTTTTT CASSLGASSTGELFF
TRBD1 . TRBJ2-7 TRBV9 TGTGCCAGCAGCGTAGGTCCAGGGGGCCCCTACGAGCAGTACTTC CASSVGPGGPYEQYF
. . TRBJ1-4 TRBV27 TGTGCCAGCAGCCCCTACACTAATGAAAAACTGTTTTTT CASSPYTNEKLFF
TRBD2 . TRBJ2-1 TRBV5-1 TGCGCCAGCAGCCAGAACGGCCGTAGCGGGCTCTACAATGAGCAGTTCTTC CASSQNGRSGLYNEQFF
. . TRBJ1-2 TRBV5-1 TGCGCCAGCAGACCGGCTAACTATGGCTACACCTTC CASRPANYGYTF
. . TRBJ2-3 TRBV7-9 TGTGCCAGCAGCGCCCAGGCAGATACGCAGTATTTT CASSAQADTQYF
. . TRBJ1-1 TRBV14 TGTGCCAGCAGCCCCGACACGAACACTGAAGCTTTCTTT CASSPDTNTEAFF
. . TRBJ1-2 TRBV30 TGTGCCTGGAAAGGAGACCACTATGGCTACACCTTC CAWKGDHYGYTF
. once TRBJ2-2 TRBV30 TGTGCCTGGAGAGGACAGTCCGGGGAGCTGTTTTTT CAWRGQSGELFF
TRBD2 . TRBJ2-2 TRBV5-6 TGTGCCAGCAGCTTGGAGGACGGGGGGGCCCCCGGGGAGCTGTTTTTT CASSLEDGGAPGELFF
TRBD2 . TRBJ2-5 TRBV10-1 TGCGCCAGCAGTAGGACTAGCGAGGAGACCCAGTACTTC CASSRTSEETQYF
TRBD2 . TRBJ2-3 TRBV11-2 TGTGCCAGCAGCTTAATTGGGAGACTAGCGGGGGAACCCACAGATACGCAGTATTTT CASSLIGRLAGEPTDTQYF
TRBD2 . TRBJ2-3 TRBV7-2 TGTGCCAGCAGCTTAGATCTAGCGGGGGCCAAGGGTACGCAGTATTTT CASSLDLAGAKGTQYF
TRBD1 . TRBJ1-1 TRBV2 TGTGCCAGTACACAGGGGACGAGCACTGAAGCTTTCTTT CASTQGTSTEAFF
TRBD1 . TRBJ2-5 TRBV14 TGTGCCAGCAGCAATCGACAGGGGGCGAGTAGAGAGACCCAGTACTTC CASSNRQGASRETQYF